Listed below are T cell receptor beta chains from one sample, sequenced in a study of cytomegalovirus exposure and HLA in healthy donors. Data came from immunoSEQ multiplex PCR; TCRdb stores just in-frame clones and leaves some out. The sample consists of roughly 130,000 clones, roughly 80% of them appearing once. Input material: PBMCs. The receptor source for this set is a man between 18 and 35 years old in good health and CMV-seronegative. Both conserved end residues are part of each CDR3. A D gene is named only where the DNA matches it firmly. Clone size, where shown, is once, few, many, or a class for clones that have expanded.

. TRBJ1-2 . TRBV6-5 CASSPTRLRNYGYTF TGTGCCAGCAGTCCCACCCGGCTGAGGAACTATGGCTACACCTTC
. TRBJ1-2 . TRBV6-5 CASRRPRDYGYTF TGTGCCAGCAGACGACCTCGGGACTATGGCTACACCTTC
. TRBJ2-2 . TRBV7-2 CASSFWTIYTGELFF TGTGCCAGCAGCTTTTGGACTATCTACACCGGGGAGCTGTTTTTT
. TRBJ1-1 once TRBV6-1 CASNKKSGVGTEAFF TGTGCCAGCAACAAAAAATCGGGGGTGGGGACTGAAGCTTTCTTT
. TRBJ1-1 . TRBV5-1 CASSDQGPTTEAFF TGCGCCAGCAGCGACCAGGGCCCGACCACTGAAGCTTTCTTT
. TRBJ1-2 . TRBV4-3 CASSQGYGARGGYTF TGCGCCAGCAGCCAAGGGTACGGGGCGCGGGGTGGCTACACCTTC
. TRBJ2-7 few TRBV6-5 CASSYEGTYEQYF TGTGCCAGCAGTTACGAGGGTACCTACGAGCAGTACTTC
. TRBJ2-5 . TRBV27 CASSLAGIETQYF TGTGCCAGCAGTTTAGCGGGAATAGAGACCCAGTACTTC
TRBD1 TRBJ2-7 . TRBV10-3 CAIGKGQGYEQYF TGTGCCATCGGTAAGGGACAGGGCTACGAGCAGTACTTC
. TRBJ1-2 . TRBV19 CASSINGAGHKHGYTF TGTGCCAGTAGTATAAATGGGGCAGGACATAAGCATGGCTACACCTTC
. TRBJ2-7 . TRBV6-6 CASSPGGGNEQYF TGTGCCAGCAGTCCTGGGGGGGGCAACGAGCAGTACTTC
. TRBJ1-6 . TRBV19 CATQDRLSFNSPLHF TGTGCCACTCAAGACAGGCTTAGTTTTAATTCACCCCTCCACTTT
. TRBJ1-5 . TRBV2 CASSEGTHFNQPQHF TGTGCCAGCAGTGAAGGGACACATTTCAATCAGCCCCAGCATTTT
TRBD2 TRBJ2-5 . TRBV2 CASKAGGMETQYF TGTGCCAGCAAGGCGGGGGGTATGGAGACCCAGTACTTC
TRBD1 TRBJ2-7 once TRBV19 CASTPTGGEQYF TGTGCCAGTACCCCGACAGGGGGGGAGCAGTACTTC
TRBD1 TRBJ1-1 . TRBV7-8 CASSALLTGGWNTEAFF TGTGCCAGCAGCGCTCTACTGACAGGGGGCTGGAACACTGAAGCTTTCTTT
. TRBJ2-1 . TRBV27 CASTSLRANFYNEQFF TGTGCCAGCACCAGTCTGCGGGCGAACTTCTACAATGAGCAGTTCTTC
. TRBJ2-6 . TRBV2 CASSETPMSSGANVLTF TGTGCCAGCAGTGAAACTCCAATGTCCTCTGGGGCCAACGTCCTGACTTTC
. TRBJ2-7 . TRBV2 CASSDPRGRAYGYEQYF TGTGCCAGCAGTGATCCGCGGGGCAGGGCCTACGGCTACGAGCAGTACTTC
. TRBJ1-2 once TRBV30 CAWRGRVYGYTF TGTGCCTGGAGAGGTCGGGTCTATGGCTACACCTTC
. TRBJ2-3 . TRBV7-2 CASSTGLQADTQYF TGTGCCAGCAGCACGGGACTTCAGGCAGATACGCAGTATTTT
TRBD2 TRBJ2-1 few TRBV4-3 CASSQGRGDVYEQFF TGCGCCAGCAGCCAAGGACGGGGGGATGTTTATGAGCAGTTCTTC
TRBD1 TRBJ1-1 . TRBV30 CAWSVREGASTEAFF TGTGCCTGGAGTGTACGAGAGGGGGCTAGCACTGAAGCTTTCTTT
. TRBJ2-7 . TRBV4-2 CASSQYSSSYEQYF TGTGCCAGCAGCCAATACAGTAGCTCCTACGAGCAGTACTTC
TRBD1 TRBJ2-1 . TRBV13 CASSSPGGARNEQFF TGTGCCAGCAGCTCTCCAGGGGGCGCTAGGAATGAGCAGTTCTTC
TRBD1 TRBJ1-5 . TRBV5-6 CASSSGQGHQPQHF TGTGCCAGCAGCTCGGGACAGGGTCATCAGCCCCAGCATTTT
. TRBJ1-1 . TRBV5-4 CASSLRRETEAFF TGTGCCAGCAGCCTCCGGAGGGAAACTGAAGCTTTCTTT